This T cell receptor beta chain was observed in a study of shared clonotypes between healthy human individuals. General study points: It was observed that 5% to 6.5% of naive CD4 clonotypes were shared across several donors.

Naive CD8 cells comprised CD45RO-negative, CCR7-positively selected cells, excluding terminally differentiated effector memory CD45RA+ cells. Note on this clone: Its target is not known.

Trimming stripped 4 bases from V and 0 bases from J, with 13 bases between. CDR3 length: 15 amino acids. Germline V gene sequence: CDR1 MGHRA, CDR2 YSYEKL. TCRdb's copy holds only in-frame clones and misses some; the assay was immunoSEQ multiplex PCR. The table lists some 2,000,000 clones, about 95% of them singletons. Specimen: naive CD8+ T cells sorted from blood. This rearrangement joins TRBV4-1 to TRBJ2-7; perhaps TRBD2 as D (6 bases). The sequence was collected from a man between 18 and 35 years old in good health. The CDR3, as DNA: TGCGCCAGCAGCCTTAAGGAGGGAGACTCCTACGAGCAGTACTTC. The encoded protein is CASSLKEGDSYEQYF.